This T cell receptor beta chain came from a study of Graves' ophthalmopathy and Graves' hyperthyroidism. RNA transcripts yielded amplified TCR beta CDR3 regions. The library came from an HTBI-primed first-round RT-PCR and a second-round multiplex PCR. TCRdb redid the calling of the multiplex PCR reads with MiXCR, one entry per CDR3 protein. The sample shows about 700,000 distinct CDR3 sequences, roughly 41% of them seen only once. V gave up 4 bases and J gave up 6 bases, with 12 bases separating them. Germline V CDR1 and CDR2: SNHLY, FYNNEI. This CDR3 has 14 amino acids. The chain links TRBV2 to TRBJ2-2; D tentatively reads TRBD1 or TRBD2 (6 bases each). The source is an adult man with Graves' ophthalmopathy. The material sequenced was peripheral blood. CDR3 loop: CASSVGGLAGELFF. The CDR3 DNA follows: TGTGCCAGCAGTGTGGGGGGCTTGGCCGGGGAGCTGTTTTTT.